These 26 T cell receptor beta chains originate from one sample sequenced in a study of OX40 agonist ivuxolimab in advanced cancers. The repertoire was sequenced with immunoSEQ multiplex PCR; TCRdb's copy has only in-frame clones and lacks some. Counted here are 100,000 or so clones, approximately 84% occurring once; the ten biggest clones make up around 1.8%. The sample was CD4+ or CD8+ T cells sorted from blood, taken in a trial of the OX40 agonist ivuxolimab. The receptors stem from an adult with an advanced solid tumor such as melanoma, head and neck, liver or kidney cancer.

The CDR3, as DNA: TGTGCCAGCAGCAACCAGGGGGGCGTCGAGCAGTACTTC. Its translation is CASSNQGGVEQYF. The chain couples TRBV7-9 to TRBJ2-7, with D possibly TRBD1 on 7 matching bases. CDR1 and CDR2 from the germline V gene are SEHNR and FQNEAQ (reference sequence). Between the trimmed V and J ends, which lost 5 bases and 6 bases, there was a span of 14 bases. There are 13 residues in the CDR3.

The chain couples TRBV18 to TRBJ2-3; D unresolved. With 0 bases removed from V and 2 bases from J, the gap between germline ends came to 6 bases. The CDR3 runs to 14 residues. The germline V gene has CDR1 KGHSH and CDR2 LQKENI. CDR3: CASSPPVVTDTQYF. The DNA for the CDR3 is TGTGCCAGCTCACCACCGGTCGTCACAGATACGCAGTATTTT.

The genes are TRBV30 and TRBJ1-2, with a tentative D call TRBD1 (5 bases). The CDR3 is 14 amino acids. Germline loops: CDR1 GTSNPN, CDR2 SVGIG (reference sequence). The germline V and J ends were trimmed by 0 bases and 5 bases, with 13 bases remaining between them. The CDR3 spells CAWSVGTTFYGYTF. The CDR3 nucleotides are TGTGCCTGGAGTGTCGGGACTACTTTTTATGGCTACACCTTC.

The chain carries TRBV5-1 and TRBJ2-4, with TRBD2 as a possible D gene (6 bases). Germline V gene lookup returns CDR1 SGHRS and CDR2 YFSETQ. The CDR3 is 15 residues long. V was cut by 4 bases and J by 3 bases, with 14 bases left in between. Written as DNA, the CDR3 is TGCGCCAGCAGCGGCGGGAACAGTATCAAAAACATTCAGTACTTC. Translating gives CASSGGNSIKNIQYF.

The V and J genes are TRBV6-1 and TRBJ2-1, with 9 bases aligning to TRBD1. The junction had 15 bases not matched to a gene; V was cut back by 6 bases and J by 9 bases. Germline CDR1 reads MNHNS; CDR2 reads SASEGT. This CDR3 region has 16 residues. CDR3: CASSESRGQGLGEQFF. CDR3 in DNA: TGTGCCAGCAGCGAATCCCGCGGACAGGGGTTAGGTGAGCAGTTCTTC.

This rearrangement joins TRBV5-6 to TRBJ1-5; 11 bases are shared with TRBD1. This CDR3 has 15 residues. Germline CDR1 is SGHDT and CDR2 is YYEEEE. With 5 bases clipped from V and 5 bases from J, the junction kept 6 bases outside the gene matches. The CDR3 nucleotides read TGTGCCAGCAGACTGGGACAGGGGGACGATCAGCCCCAGCATTTT. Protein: CASRLGQGDDQPQHF.

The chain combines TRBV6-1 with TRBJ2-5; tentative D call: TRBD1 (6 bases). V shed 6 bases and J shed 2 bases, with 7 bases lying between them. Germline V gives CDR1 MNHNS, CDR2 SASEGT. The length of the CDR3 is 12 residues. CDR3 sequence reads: CASSGQQETQYF. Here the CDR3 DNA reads TGTGCCAGCAGCGGACAGCAAGAGACCCAGTACTTC.

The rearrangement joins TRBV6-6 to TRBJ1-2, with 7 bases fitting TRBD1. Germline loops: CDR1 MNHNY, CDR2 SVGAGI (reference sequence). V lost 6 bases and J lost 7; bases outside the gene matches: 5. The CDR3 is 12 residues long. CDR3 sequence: CASSRDRAGYTF. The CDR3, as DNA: TGTGCCAGCAGCCGAGACAGGGCTGGCTACACCTTC.

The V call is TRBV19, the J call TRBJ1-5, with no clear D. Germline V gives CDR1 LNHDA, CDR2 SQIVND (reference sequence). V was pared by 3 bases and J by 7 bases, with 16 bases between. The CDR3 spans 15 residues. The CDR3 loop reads CASSIGIPGSQPQHF. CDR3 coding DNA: TGTGCCAGTAGTATTGGGATCCCGGGATCCCAGCCCCAGCATTTT.

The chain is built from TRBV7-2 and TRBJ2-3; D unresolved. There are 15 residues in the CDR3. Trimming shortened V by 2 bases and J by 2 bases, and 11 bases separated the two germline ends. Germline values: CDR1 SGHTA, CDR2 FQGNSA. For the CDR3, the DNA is TGTGCCAGCAGCTTAAACTGGGCCGCCACAGATACGCAGTATTTT. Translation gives CASSLNWAATDTQYF.

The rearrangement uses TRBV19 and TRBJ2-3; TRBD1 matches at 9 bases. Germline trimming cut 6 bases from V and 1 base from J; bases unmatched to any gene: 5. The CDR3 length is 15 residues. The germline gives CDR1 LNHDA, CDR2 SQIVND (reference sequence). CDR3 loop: CASRRTGVGTDTQYF. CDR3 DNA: TGTGCCAGTAGGCGGACAGGGGTTGGCACAGATACGCAGTATTTT.

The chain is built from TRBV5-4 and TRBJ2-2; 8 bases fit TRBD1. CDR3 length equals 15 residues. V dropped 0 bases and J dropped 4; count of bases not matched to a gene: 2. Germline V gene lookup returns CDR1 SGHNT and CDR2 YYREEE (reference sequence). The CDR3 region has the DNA TGTGCCAGCAGCTTGGACAGGGGGACCACCGGGGAGCTGTTTTTT. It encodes CASSLDRGTTGELFF.

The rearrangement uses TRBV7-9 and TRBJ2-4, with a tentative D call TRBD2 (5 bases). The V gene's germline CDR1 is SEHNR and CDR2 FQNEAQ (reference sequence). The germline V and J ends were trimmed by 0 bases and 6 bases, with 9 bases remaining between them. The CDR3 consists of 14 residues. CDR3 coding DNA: TGTGCCAGCAGCTTAGCGGGAGCTGGAAACATTCAGTACTTC. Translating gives CASSLAGAGNIQYF. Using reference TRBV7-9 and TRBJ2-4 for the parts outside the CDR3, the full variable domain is DTGVSQNPRHKITKRGQNVTFRCDPISEHNRLYWYRQTLGQGPEFLTYFQNEAQLEKSRLLSDRFSAERPKGSFSTLEIQRTEQGDSAMYLCASSLAGAGNIQYFGAGTRLSVL.

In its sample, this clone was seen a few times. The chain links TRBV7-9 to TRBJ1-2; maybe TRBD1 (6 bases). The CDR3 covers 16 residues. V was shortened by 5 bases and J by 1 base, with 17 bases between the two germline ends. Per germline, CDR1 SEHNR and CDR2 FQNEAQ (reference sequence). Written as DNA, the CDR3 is TGTGCCAGCAGCGTCCAGGGGCGCGGGAATAACTATGGCTACACCTTC. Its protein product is CASSVQGRGNNYGYTF. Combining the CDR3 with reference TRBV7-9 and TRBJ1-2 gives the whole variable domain DTGVSQNPRHKITKRGQNVTFRCDPISEHNRLYWYRQTLGQGPEFLTYFQNEAQLEKSRLLSDRFSAERPKGSFSTLEIQRTEQGDSAMYLCASSVQGRGNNYGYTFGSGTRLTVV.

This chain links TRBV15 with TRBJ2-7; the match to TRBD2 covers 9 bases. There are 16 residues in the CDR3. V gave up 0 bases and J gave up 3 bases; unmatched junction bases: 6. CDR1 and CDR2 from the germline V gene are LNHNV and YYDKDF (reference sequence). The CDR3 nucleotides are TGTGCCACCAGCAGAGATCTCCTAGCGGGGCTCTACGAGCAGTACTTC. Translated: CATSRDLLAGLYEQYF.

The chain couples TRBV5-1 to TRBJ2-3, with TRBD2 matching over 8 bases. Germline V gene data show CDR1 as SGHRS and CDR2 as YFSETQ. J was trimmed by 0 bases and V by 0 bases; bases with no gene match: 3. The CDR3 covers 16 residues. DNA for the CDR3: TGCGCCAGCAGCTTGGCTGGCGGGAGGAGCACAGATACGCAGTATTTT. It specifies CASSLAGGRSTDTQYF.

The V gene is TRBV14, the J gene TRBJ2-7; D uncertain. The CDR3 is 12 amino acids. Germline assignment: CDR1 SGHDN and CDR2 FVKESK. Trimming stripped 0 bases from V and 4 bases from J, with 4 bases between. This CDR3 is CASSQDGYEQYF. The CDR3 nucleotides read TGTGCCAGCAGCCAAGATGGGTACGAGCAGTACTTC.

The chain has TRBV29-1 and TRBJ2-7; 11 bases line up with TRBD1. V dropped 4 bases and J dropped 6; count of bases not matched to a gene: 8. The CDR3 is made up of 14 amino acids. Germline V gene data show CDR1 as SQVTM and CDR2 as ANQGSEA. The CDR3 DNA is TGCAGCGTTGTGGGGACAGGGGGGATTGGCGAGCAGTACTTC. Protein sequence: CSVVGTGGIGEQYF.

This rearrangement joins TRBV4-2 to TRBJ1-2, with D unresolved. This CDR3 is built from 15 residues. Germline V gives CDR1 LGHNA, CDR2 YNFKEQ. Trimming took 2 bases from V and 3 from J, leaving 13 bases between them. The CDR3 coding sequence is TGTGCCAGCAGCCAACCGACGACCTTGGACTATGGCTACACCTTC. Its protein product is CASSQPTTLDYGYTF.

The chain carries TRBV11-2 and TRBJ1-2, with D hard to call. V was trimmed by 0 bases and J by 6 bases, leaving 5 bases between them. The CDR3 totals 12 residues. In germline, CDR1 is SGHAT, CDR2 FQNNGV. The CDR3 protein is CASSLEGNGYTF. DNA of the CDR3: TGTGCCAGCAGCTTAGAAGGGAATGGCTACACCTTC. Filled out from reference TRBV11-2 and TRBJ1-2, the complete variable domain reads EAGVAQSPRYKIIEKRQSVAFWCNPISGHATLYWYQQILGQGPKLLIQFQNNGVVDDSQLPKDRFSAERLKGVDSTLKIQPAKLEDSAVYLCASSLEGNGYTFGSGTRLTVV.

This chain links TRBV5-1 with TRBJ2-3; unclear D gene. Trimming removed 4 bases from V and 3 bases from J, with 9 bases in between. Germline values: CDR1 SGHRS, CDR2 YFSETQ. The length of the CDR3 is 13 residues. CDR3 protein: CASSQLPTDTQYF. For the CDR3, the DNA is TGCGCCAGCAGCCAATTACCTACAGATACGCAGTATTTT.

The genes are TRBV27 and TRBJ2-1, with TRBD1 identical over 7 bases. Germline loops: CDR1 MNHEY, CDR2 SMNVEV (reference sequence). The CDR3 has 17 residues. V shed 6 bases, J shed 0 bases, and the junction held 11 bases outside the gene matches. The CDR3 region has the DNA TGTGCCAGCAGCCTGGGCCGGGACAGCAGCTCCTACAATGAGCAGTTCTTC. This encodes CASSLGRDSSSYNEQFF.

CDR3 loop: CASSDRGAAFF. CDR3 nucleotide sequence: TGTGCCAGCAGTGACAGGGGGGCAGCTTTCTTT. V usage is TRBV6-5 and J usage is TRBJ1-1; 9 bases map to TRBD1. The CDR3 has 11 amino acids. The germline gives CDR1 MNHEY, CDR2 SVGAGI. The trim removed 5 bases at V and 10 bases at J, leaving 2 bases unmatched.

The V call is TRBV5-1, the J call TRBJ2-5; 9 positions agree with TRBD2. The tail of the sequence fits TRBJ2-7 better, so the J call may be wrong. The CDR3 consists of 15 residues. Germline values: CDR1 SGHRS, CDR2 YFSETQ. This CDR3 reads CASSFRSGSSYEQYF. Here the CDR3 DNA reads TGCGCCAGCAGCTTCCGTAGCGGGAGTTCCTACGAGCAGTACTTC.

CDR3 sequence reads: CASSYSGSGTEAFF. The CDR3 DNA follows: TGTGCCAGCAGTTACAGCGGTTCGGGCACTGAAGCTTTCTTT. V is TRBV6-5 and J is TRBJ1-1; D is unresolved. Per the germline V gene, CDR1 is MNHEY and CDR2 is SVGAGI. This CDR3 has 14 amino acids. V shed 2 bases and J shed 4 bases, with 11 bases lying between them.

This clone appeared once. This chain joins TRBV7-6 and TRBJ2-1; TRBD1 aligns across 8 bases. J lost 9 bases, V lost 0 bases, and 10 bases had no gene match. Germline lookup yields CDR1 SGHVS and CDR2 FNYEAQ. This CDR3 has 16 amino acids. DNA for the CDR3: TGTGCCAGCAGCTTAGCCCGCCAGGGGGCTAGTGGTGAGCAGTTCTTC. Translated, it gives CASSLARQGASGEQFF.